Listed below are T cell receptor beta chains from one sample, sequenced in a study of blood T cell repertoires in COVID-19. Profiled with immunoSEQ multiplex PCR; TCRdb holds only in-frame clones, not every one. Seen here are roughly 280,000 clones, 85% to 90% observed once, and the top ten hold approximately 5.3%. The source material was peripheral blood. These receptors all stem from a woman between 55 and 75 years old with COVID-19, enrolled during active disease. CDR3s include the opening cysteine and the closing phenylalanine or tryptophan. The D gene is left open where the match is weak. Size is omitted from some rows. Given values are once, few, many or a class for expanded clones.

v_call	j_call	clone_size	d_call	cdr3_aa	cdr3_nt
TRBV29-1	TRBJ2-1	.	TRBD2	CSVDFLAGINEQFF	TGCAGCGTTGATTTCCTAGCGGGAATCAATGAGCAGTTCTTC
TRBV6-4	TRBJ2-1	.	TRBD2	CASSIYGLAGNNEQFF	TGTGCCAGCAGTATATACGGGCTAGCGGGAAACAATGAGCAGTTCTTC
TRBV12-3/TRBV12-4	TRBJ1-2	.	.	CASSSQTGGYTF	TGTGCCAGCAGTTCCCAGACAGGCGGCTACACCTTC
TRBV20-1	TRBJ2-3	.	.	CSASGPGGSVRTDTQYF	TGCAGTGCTAGTGGCCCCGGAGGCTCCGTAAGGACAGATACGCAGTATTTT
TRBV27	TRBJ2-7	.	.	CASRPRTISYEQYF	TGTGCCAGCAGGCCGAGGACTATCTCCTACGAGCAGTACTTC
TRBV28	TRBJ1-1	.	.	CTWGREAFF	TGTACCTGGGGCAGAGAAGCTTTCTTT
TRBV5-5	TRBJ2-7	.	TRBD1	CASSGGRDRVWEQYF	TGTGCCAGCAGCGGGGGCCGGGACAGGGTTTGGGAGCAGTACTTC
TRBV25-1	TRBJ2-1	.	.	CASSAAEARFF	TGTGCCAGCAGTGCCGCAGAGGCTAGGTTCTTC
TRBV3-1/TRBV3-2	TRBJ1-4	.	.	CASSPPGATNEKLFF	TGTGCCAGCAGCCCTCCAGGGGCAACTAATGAAAAACTGTTTTTT
TRBV13	TRBJ2-3	.	TRBD2	CASSLVGTKATDTQYF	TGTGCCAGCAGCCTAGTGGGGACTAAGGCGACAGATACGCAGTATTTT
TRBV6-5	TRBJ2-5	few	.	CASSYSRVAQETQYF	TGTGCCAGCAGTTACTCCAGAGTAGCACAAGAGACCCAGTACTTC
TRBV28	TRBJ2-5	.	TRBD1	CASILSTGAGETQYF	TGTGCCAGCATTCTAAGTACAGGGGCGGGAGAGACCCAGTACTTC
TRBV28	TRBJ2-5	.	TRBD2	CASSLTSGRSQETQYF	TGTGCCAGCAGTTTGACTAGCGGGAGGTCCCAAGAGACCCAGTACTTC
TRBV6-5	TRBJ2-3	.	TRBD2	CASRRTSGSDTQYF	TGTGCCAGCAGGCGGACTAGCGGATCAGATACGCAGTATTTT
TRBV12-2	TRBJ1-6	.	.	CASRLAGRVTNSPLHF	TGTGCAAGTCGCTTAGCCGGGAGGGTCACAAATTCACCCCTCCACTTT
TRBV19	TRBJ1-4	.	.	CASSMTATNEKLFF	TGTGCCAGTAGTATGACTGCAACTAATGAAAAACTGTTTTTT
TRBV25-1	TRBJ1-2	.	.	CASSAPGYSNYGYTF	TGTGCCAGCAGTGCCCCGGGATACTCTAACTATGGCTACACCTTC
TRBV5-1	TRBJ1-1	.	TRBD1	CASSSTGLNTEAFF	TGCGCCAGCAGCTCGACAGGGCTGAACACTGAAGCTTTCTTT
TRBV28	TRBJ2-3	few	TRBD2	CASRLAGSTDTQYF	TGTGCCAGTAGACTAGCGGGTTCCACAGATACGCAGTATTTT
TRBV19	TRBJ1-1	.	.	CASSMSRGANTEAFF	TGTGCCAGTAGTATGAGTCGGGGGGCGAACACTGAAGCTTTCTTT
TRBV7-3	TRBJ2-1	.	TRBD2	CASSSPLAGGYNEQFF	TGTGCCAGCAGCTCGCCTCTCGCGGGAGGCTACAATGAGCAGTTCTTC
TRBV28	TRBJ1-2	.	TRBD1	CASRRTGANYGYTF	TGTGCCAGCAGGAGGACAGGGGCTAACTATGGCTACACCTTC
TRBV19	TRBJ2-1	.	TRBD2	CASSIERGGSYNEQFF	TGTGCCAGTAGTATTGAGCGGGGGGGCTCCTACAATGAGCAGTTCTTC
TRBV5-1	TRBJ1-1	.	.	CASSPNAQAGPKAFF	TGCGCCAGCAGCCCCAATGCGCAAGCGGGGCCTAAGGCTTTCTTT
TRBV10-2	TRBJ2-1	.	TRBD2	CASSFPGLAGVVEQFF	TGCGCCAGCAGTTTCCCGGGACTAGCGGGAGTGGTTGAGCAGTTCTTC
TRBV9	TRBJ1-1	.	.	CASRQRGNTEAFF	TGTGCCAGCAGGCAACGGGGGAACACTGAAGCTTTCTTT
TRBV18	TRBJ1-1	.	TRBD1	CASSLTGDTEAFF	TGTGCCAGCTCCTTGACAGGGGACACTGAAGCTTTCTTT
TRBV27	TRBJ1-6	.	.	CASSLEGVDSPLHF	TGTGCCAGCAGTTTAGAGGGAGTGGATTCACCCCTCCACTTT
TRBV25-1	TRBJ1-6	.	.	CASSALATYNSPLHF	TGTGCCAGCAGTGCACTAGCCACCTATAATTCACCCCTCCACTTT
TRBV20-1	TRBJ2-7	.	.	CSATDYYEQYF	TGCAGTGCTACAGATTACTACGAGCAGTACTTC
TRBV19	TRBJ2-1	.	TRBD2	CASSALAGGNNEQFF	TGTGCCAGTAGTGCTTTAGCGGGAGGTAACAATGAGCAGTTCTTC
TRBV5-4	TRBJ1-2	.	.	CASSLRQGPDYTF	TGTGCCAGCAGCTTGAGGCAGGGGCCCGACTACACCTTC
TRBV15	TRBJ1-6	once	TRBD1	CATSAKRDRVNSPLHF	TGTGCCACCAGCGCCAAACGGGACAGGGTCAATTCACCCCTCCACTTT
TRBV19	TRBJ2-7	once	TRBD1	CATKTGPSSYEQYF	TGTGCCACTAAGACAGGGCCCTCATCCTACGAGCAGTACTTC
TRBV5-1	TRBJ2-2	.	.	CASTTGDTGELFF	TGCGCCAGCACGACGGGGGACACCGGGGAGCTGTTTTTT
TRBV4-2	TRBJ2-1	.	TRBD2	CASSQEFSGRAFIYNEQFF	TGTGCCAGCAGCCAAGAGTTTAGCGGGAGGGCCTTTATCTACAATGAGCAGTTCTTC
TRBV19	TRBJ1-5	.	.	CASSIVQGSNQPQHF	TGTGCCAGTAGTATTGTGCAGGGAAGCAATCAGCCCCAGCATTTT
TRBV19	TRBJ1-5	.	.	CASRYRENQPQHF	TGTGCCAGTCGCTACAGGGAAAATCAGCCCCAGCATTTT
TRBV5-1	TRBJ2-5	.	.	CASRLTLQETQYF	TGCGCCAGCAGGTTGACATTACAAGAGACCCAGTACTTC
TRBV19	TRBJ1-4	.	.	CASGAHTTNEKLFF	TGTGCCAGTGGGGCCCATACAACTAATGAAAAACTGTTTTTT
TRBV2	TRBJ2-7	.	.	CASSESGRPEQYF	TGTGCCAGCAGTGAATCAGGTCGTCCCGAGCAGTACTTC
TRBV6-6	TRBJ1-6	.	TRBD1	CASSYSGQYNSPLHF	TGTGCCAGCAGTTACTCGGGACAGTATAATTCACCCCTCCACTTT
TRBV23-1	TRBJ1-4	.	.	CASKPPRAGQEKLFF	TGCGCCAGCAAACCGCCCAGGGCAGGTCAAGAAAAACTGTTTTTT
TRBV27	TRBJ1-1	.	.	CASSVGAMNTEAFF	TGTGCCAGCAGCGTGGGGGCCATGAACACTGAAGCTTTCTTT
TRBV4-3	TRBJ2-3	.	TRBD2	CASSQGTSGRATDTQYF	TGCGCCAGCAGCCAAGGAACCAGCGGGAGGGCCACAGATACGCAGTATTTT
TRBV10-3	TRBJ2-1	.	.	CAIMAAHTRNEQFF	TGTGCCATCATGGCGGCCCACACACGCAATGAGCAGTTCTTC
TRBV5-1	TRBJ2-2	.	.	CASSFIGGRAGELFF	TGCGCCAGCAGCTTTATCGGCGGGCGGGCCGGGGAGCTGTTTTTT
TRBV25-1	TRBJ2-1	.	TRBD1	CASRGTGGSYNEQFF	TGTGCCAGCAGAGGGACAGGGGGTTCCTACAATGAGCAGTTCTTC
TRBV7-9	TRBJ2-2	once	TRBD2	CASSLVREYTGELFF	TGTGCCAGCAGCTTAGTGCGGGAGTACACCGGGGAGCTGTTTTTT
TRBV18	TRBJ1-2	.	TRBD1	CASSTDRGQTF	TGTGCCAGCTCAACGGACAGGGGTCAGACCTTC
TRBV5-8	TRBJ1-5	few	.	CASSLEEGVGNQPQHF	TGTGCCAGCAGCTTGGAAGAGGGTGTCGGCAATCAGCCCCAGCATTTT
TRBV27	TRBJ2-1	.	TRBD2	CASRHTIMGLAISSYNEQFF	TGTGCCAGCAGACACACTATTATGGGACTAGCGATCAGCTCCTACAATGAGCAGTTCTTC
TRBV7-9	TRBJ1-2	.	TRBD1	CASSLVTGTGYLKGYTF	TGTGCCAGCAGCTTAGTAACCGGGACAGGGTATTTGAAAGGCTACACCTTC
TRBV7-9	TRBJ2-7	.	.	CASGVAPAGEQYF	TGTGCCAGTGGGGTGGCTCCGGCGGGCGAGCAGTACTTC
TRBV6-2/TRBV6-3	TRBJ2-5	.	.	CASSYRQGGETQYF	TGTGCCAGCAGTTACCGGCAGGGGGGAGAGACCCAGTACTTC